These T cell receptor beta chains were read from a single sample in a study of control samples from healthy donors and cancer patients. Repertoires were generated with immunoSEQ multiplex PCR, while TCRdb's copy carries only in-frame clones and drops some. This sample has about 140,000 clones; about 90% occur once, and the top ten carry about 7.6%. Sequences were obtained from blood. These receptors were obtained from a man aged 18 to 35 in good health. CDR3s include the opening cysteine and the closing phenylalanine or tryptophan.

CDR3aa: CASSQTGGHPYGYTF
v_gene: TRBV7-9
j_gene: TRBJ1-2

CDR3aa: CASSLALAGPNEQYF
v_gene: TRBV7-8
j_gene: TRBJ2-7

CDR3aa: CASSAQVGSIQPQHF
v_gene: TRBV28
j_gene: TRBJ1-5

CDR3aa: CASSSPRDRGYEQYF
v_gene: TRBV7-9
j_gene: TRBJ2-7

CDR3aa: CASSLQHREELFF
v_gene: TRBV27
j_gene: TRBJ2-2

CDR3aa: CASSGGQGVDTGELFF
v_gene: TRBV7-6
j_gene: TRBJ2-2

CDR3aa: CASSQYGTGNTGELFF
v_gene: TRBV3-1/TRBV3-2
j_gene: TRBJ2-2

CDR3aa: CAWTTFTRVEPLHF
v_gene: TRBV30
j_gene: TRBJ1-6

CDR3aa: CASSHTVTNYGYTF
v_gene: TRBV7-9
j_gene: TRBJ1-2

CDR3aa: CASRRGCNQPQHF
v_gene: TRBV21-1
j_gene: TRBJ1-5

CDR3aa: CASSLWGGDEQYF
v_gene: TRBV5-1
j_gene: TRBJ2-7

CDR3aa: CASSPGQVYEQYF
v_gene: TRBV6-2/TRBV6-3
j_gene: TRBJ2-7

CDR3aa: CASSQRTSGGARDTQYF
v_gene: TRBV4-1
j_gene: TRBJ2-3

CDR3aa: CASSTTPASYQETQYF
v_gene: TRBV13
j_gene: TRBJ2-5

CDR3aa: CASSPDRERGRSYEQYF
v_gene: TRBV4-2
j_gene: TRBJ2-7

CDR3aa: CASSLRRGLGQPQHF
v_gene: TRBV5-6
j_gene: TRBJ1-5

CDR3aa: CASSTHGTRDLADTQYF
v_gene: TRBV19
j_gene: TRBJ2-3

CDR3aa: CASSLLGGMETQYF
v_gene: TRBV27
j_gene: TRBJ2-5

CDR3aa: CATSRGWEAPGNGEQYF
v_gene: TRBV15
j_gene: TRBJ2-7

CDR3aa: CASRAGTVHEQYF
v_gene: TRBV12-3/TRBV12-4
j_gene: TRBJ2-7

CDR3aa: CASTTGTGGIGYTF
v_gene: TRBV6-5
j_gene: TRBJ1-2

CDR3aa: CASSPDGTDTEAFF
v_gene: TRBV18
j_gene: TRBJ1-1

CDR3aa: CASSLMWGTSSDTQYF
v_gene: TRBV11-2
j_gene: TRBJ2-3

CDR3aa: CASGKGITNEKLFF
v_gene: TRBV19
j_gene: TRBJ1-4

CDR3aa: CASSLNYNEQFF
v_gene: TRBV11-3
j_gene: TRBJ2-1

CDR3aa: CASSEGGRFYGYTF
v_gene: TRBV6-1
j_gene: TRBJ1-2

CDR3aa: CAWNPGNTHAYGYTF
v_gene: TRBV30
j_gene: TRBJ1-2

CDR3aa: CASSFGPTGVSGANVLTF
v_gene: TRBV7-3
j_gene: TRBJ2-6

CDR3aa: CASRTGGSETQYF
v_gene: TRBV6-5
j_gene: TRBJ2-5

CDR3aa: CAWSVRDIRSTEAFF
v_gene: TRBV30
j_gene: TRBJ1-1

CDR3aa: CASSDTNRDPQKAFF
v_gene: TRBV6-4
j_gene: TRBJ1-1

CDR3aa: CASSLGTIGDTQYF
v_gene: TRBV6-6
j_gene: TRBJ2-3

CDR3aa: CASSIRTDNTGELFF
v_gene: TRBV19
j_gene: TRBJ2-2

CDR3aa: CASSQGQGREQYF
v_gene: TRBV18
j_gene: TRBJ2-7

CDR3aa: CASSLLWTSYEQYF
v_gene: TRBV7-8
j_gene: TRBJ2-7